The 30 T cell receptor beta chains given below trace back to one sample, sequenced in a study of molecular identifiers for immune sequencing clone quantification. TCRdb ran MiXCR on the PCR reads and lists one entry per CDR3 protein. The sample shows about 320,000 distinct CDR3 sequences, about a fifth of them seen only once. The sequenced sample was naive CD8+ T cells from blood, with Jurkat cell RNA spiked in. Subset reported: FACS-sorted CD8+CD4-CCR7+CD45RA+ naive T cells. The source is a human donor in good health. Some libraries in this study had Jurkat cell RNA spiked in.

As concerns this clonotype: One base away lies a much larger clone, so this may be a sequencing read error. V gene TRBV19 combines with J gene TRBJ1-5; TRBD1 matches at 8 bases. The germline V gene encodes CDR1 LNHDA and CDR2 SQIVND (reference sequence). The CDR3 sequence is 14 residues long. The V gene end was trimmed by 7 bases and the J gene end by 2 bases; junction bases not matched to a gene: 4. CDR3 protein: CASTVTGGNQPQHF. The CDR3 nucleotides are TGTGCCAGTACAGTGACAGGGGGCAATCAGCCCCAGCATTTT.

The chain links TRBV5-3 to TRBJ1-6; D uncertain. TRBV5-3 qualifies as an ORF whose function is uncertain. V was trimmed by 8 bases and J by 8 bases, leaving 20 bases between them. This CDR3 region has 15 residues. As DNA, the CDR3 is TGTGCCAGCGGCTTGGGAGGCGGTGGGGATTCACCCCTCCACTTT. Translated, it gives CASGLGGGGDSPLHF.

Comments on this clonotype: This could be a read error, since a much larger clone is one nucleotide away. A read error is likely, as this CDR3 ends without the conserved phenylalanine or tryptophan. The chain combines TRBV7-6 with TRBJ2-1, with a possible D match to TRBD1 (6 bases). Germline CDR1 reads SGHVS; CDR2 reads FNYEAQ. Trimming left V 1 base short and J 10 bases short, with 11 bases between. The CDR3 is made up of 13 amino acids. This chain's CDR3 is CASSLGQVDEQFL. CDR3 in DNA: TGTGCCAGCAGCTTAGGACAGGTGGACGAGCAGTTCCTC.

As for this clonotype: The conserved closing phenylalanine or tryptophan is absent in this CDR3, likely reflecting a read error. The CDR3 loop reads CASSLGGVKMAKNIQYL. DNA of the CDR3: TGTGCCAGCAGCTTAGGGGGGGTGAAAATGGCCAAAAACATTCAGTACCTC. This sequence joins TRBV7-2 and TRBJ2-4; tentatively, D is TRBD2 (6 bases). V dropped 1 base and J dropped 1 base, with 14 bases sitting between them. This CDR3 has 17 residues. CDR1 SGHTA and CDR2 FQGNSA come from the germline V gene.

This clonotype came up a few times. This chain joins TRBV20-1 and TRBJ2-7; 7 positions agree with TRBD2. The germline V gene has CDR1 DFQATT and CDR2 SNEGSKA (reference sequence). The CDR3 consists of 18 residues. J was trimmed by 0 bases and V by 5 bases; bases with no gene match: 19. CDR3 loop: CSAARSPYERGSSYEQYF. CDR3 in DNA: TGCAGTGCTGCACGTAGCCCTTATGAGCGGGGAAGCTCCTACGAGCAGTACTTC.

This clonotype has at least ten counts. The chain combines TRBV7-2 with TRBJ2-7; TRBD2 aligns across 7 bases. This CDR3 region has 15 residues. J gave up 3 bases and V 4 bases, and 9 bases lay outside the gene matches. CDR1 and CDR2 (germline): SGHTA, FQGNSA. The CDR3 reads CASSSPLRGCYEQYF. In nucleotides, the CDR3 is TGTGCCAGCAGCTCTCCCTTGCGGGGGTGCTACGAGCAGTACTTC.

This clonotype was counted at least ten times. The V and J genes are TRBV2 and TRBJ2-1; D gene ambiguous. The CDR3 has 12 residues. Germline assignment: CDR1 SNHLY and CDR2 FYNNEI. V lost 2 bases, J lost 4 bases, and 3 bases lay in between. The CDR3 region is CASSELYNEQFF. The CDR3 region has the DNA TGTGCCAGCAGTGAACTATACAATGAGCAGTTCTTC.

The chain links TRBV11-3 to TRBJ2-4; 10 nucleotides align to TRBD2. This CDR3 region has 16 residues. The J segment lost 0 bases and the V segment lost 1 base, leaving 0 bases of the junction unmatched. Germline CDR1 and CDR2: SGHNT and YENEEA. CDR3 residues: CASSLGLAGAKNIQYF. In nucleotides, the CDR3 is TGTGCCAGCAGCTTAGGACTAGCGGGAGCCAAAAACATTCAGTACTTC.

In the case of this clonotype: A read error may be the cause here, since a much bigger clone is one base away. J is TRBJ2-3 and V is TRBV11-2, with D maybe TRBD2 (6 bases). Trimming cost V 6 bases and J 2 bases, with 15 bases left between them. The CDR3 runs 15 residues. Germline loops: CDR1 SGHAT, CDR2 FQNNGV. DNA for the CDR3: TGTGCCAGCAGTTCGGGACTGACGAACACAGATACGCAGTATTTT. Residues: CASSSGLTNTDTQYF.

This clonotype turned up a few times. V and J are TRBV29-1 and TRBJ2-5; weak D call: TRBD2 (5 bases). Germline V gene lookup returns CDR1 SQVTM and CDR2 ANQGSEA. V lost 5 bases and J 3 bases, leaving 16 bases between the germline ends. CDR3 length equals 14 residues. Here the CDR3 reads CSVRAGRVEETQYF. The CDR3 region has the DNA TGCAGCGTTCGTGCCGGGCGGGTAGAAGAGACCCAGTACTTC. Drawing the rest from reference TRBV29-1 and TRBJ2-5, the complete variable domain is SAVISQKPSRDICQRGTSLTIQCQVDSQVTMMFWYRQQPGQSLTLIATANQGSEATYESGFVIDKFPISRPNLTFSTLTVSNMSPEDSSIYLCSVRAGRVEETQYFGPGTRLLVL.

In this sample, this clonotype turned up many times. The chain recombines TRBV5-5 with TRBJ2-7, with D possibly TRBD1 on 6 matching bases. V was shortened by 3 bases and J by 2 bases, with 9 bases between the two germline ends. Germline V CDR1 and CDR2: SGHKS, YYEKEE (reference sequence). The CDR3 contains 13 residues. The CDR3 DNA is TGTGCCAGCAGCTGGACAGTGGCCTACGAGCAGTACTTC. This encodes CASSWTVAYEQYF.

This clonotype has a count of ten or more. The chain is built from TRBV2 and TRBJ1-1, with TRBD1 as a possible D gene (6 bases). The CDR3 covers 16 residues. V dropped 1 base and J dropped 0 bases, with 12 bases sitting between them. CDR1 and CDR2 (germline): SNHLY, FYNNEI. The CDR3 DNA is TGTGCCAGCAGTGAAGAAGAGGGGGATATGAACACTGAAGCTTTCTTT. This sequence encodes CASSEEEGDMNTEAFF.

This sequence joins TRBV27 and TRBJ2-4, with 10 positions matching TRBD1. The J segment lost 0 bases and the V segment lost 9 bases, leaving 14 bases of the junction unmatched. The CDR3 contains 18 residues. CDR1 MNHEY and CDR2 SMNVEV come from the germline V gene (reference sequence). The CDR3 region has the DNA TGTGCCAGAATCTTGGGACAGGGGACGTTTCTAGCCAAAAACATTCAGTACTTC. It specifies CARILGQGTFLAKNIQYF.

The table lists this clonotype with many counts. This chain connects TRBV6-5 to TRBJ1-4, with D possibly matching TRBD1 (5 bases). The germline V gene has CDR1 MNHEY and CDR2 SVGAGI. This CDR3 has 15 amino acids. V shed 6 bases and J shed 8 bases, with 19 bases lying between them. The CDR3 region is CASRSPGSVGEKLFF. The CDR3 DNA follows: TGTGCCAGCAGGTCTCCAGGGTCAGTCGGGGAAAAACTGTTTTTT.

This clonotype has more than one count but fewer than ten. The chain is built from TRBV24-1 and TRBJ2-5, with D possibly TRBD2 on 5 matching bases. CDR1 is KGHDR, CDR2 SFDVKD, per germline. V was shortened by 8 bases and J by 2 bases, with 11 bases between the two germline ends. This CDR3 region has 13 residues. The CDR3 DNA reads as TGTGCCACCAAGAGCGGATTACAAGAGACCCAGTACTTC. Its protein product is CATKSGLQETQYF.

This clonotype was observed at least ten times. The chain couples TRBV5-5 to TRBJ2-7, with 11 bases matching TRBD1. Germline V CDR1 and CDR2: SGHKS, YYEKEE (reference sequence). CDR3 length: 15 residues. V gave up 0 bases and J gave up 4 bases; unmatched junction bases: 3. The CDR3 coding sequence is TGTGCCAGCAGCTTGGAGGACAGGGGGCATTACGAGCAGTACTTC. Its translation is CASSLEDRGHYEQYF.

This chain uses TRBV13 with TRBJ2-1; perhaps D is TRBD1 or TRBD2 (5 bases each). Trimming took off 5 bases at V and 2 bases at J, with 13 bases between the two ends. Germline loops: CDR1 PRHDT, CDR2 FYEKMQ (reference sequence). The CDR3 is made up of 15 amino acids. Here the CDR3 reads CASSHRDEAYNEQFF. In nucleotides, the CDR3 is TGTGCCAGCAGCCACCGGGACGAAGCCTACAATGAGCAGTTCTTC.

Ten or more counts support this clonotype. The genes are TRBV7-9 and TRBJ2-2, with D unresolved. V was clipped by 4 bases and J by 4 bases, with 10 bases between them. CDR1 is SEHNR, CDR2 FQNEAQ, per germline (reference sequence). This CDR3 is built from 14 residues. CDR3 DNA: TGTGCCAGCAGCTCTAAGGAAGGCACCGGGGAGCTGTTTTTT. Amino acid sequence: CASSSKEGTGELFF.

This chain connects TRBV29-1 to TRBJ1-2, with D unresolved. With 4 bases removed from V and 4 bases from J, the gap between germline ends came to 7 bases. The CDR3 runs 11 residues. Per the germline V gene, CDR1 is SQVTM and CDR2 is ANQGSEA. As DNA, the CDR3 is TGCAGCGTTGTAGAGGGCTATGGCTACACCTTC. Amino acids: CSVVEGYGYTF. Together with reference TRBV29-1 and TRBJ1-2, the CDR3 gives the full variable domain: SAVISQKPSRDICQRGTSLTIQCQVDSQVTMMFWYRQQPGQSLTLIATANQGSEATYESGFVIDKFPISRPNLTFSTLTVSNMSPEDSSIYLCSVVEGYGYTFGSGTRLTVV.

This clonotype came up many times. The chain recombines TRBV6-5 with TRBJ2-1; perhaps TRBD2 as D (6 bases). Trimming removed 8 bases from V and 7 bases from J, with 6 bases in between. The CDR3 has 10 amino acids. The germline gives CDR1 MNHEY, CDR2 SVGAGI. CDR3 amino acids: CASGRNEQFF. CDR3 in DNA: TGTGCCAGCGGGAGGAATGAGCAGTTCTTC.

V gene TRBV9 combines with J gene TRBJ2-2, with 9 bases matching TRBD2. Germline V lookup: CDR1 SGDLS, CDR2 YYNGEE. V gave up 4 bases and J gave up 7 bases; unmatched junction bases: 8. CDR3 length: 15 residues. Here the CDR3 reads CASSRVAGAHGELFF. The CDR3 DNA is TGTGCCAGCAGCCGGGTAGCGGGAGCCCACGGGGAGCTGTTTTTT.

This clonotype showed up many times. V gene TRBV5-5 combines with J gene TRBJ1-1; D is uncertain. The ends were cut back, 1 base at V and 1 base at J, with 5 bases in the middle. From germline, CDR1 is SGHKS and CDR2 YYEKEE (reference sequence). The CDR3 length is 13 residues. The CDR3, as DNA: TGTGCCAGCAGCTTGTTTAAGAACACTGAAGCTTTCTTT. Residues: CASSLFKNTEAFF.

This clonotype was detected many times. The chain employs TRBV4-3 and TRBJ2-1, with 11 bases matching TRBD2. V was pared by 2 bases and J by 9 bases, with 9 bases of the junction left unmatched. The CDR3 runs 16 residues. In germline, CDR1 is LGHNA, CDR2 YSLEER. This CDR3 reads CASSQFPSGGQGEQFF. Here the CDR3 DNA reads TGCGCCAGCAGCCAATTTCCTAGCGGGGGGCAAGGTGAGCAGTTCTTC.

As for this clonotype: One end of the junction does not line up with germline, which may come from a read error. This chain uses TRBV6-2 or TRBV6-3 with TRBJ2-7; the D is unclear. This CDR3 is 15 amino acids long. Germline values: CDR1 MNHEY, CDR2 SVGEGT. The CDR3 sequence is CAGSYSTANSYEQYF. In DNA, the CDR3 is TGTGCCGGCAGTTACTCTACAGCCAACAGCTACGAGCAGTACTTC.

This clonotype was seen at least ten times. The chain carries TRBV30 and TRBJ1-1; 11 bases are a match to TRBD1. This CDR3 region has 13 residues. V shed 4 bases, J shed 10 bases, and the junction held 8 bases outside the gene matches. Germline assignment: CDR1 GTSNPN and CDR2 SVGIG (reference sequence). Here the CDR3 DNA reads TGTGCCTGGACTCCGGGACAGGGGGTTTTAGCTTTCTTT. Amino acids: CAWTPGQGVLAFF.

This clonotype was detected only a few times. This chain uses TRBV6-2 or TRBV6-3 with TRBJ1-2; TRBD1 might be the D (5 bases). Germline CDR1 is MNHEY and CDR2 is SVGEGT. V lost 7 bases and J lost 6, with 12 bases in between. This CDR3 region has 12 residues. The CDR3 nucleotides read TGTGCCAGCACCGACAGCCAGCATGGCTACACCTTC. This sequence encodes CASTDSQHGYTF.

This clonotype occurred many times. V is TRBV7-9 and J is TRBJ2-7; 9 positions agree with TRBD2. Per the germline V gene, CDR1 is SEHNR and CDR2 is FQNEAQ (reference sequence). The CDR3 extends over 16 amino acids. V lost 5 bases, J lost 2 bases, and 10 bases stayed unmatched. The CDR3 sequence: CASSTSLREGPYEQYF. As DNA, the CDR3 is TGTGCCAGCAGCACGTCTTTGCGGGAGGGGCCCTACGAGCAGTACTTC.

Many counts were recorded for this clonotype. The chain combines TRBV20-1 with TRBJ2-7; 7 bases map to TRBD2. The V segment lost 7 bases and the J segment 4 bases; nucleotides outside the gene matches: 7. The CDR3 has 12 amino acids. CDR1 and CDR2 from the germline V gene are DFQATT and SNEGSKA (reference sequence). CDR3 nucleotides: TGCAGTGGGGCGGGAGCAAGGTACGAGCAGTACTTC. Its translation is CSGAGARYEQYF.

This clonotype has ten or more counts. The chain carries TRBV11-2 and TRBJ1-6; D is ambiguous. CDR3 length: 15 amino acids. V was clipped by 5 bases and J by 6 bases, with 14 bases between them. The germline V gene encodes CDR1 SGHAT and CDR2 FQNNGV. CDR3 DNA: TGTGCCAGCAGCACCCGGCCAACACCTAATTCACCCCTCCACTTT. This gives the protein CASSTRPTPNSPLHF.

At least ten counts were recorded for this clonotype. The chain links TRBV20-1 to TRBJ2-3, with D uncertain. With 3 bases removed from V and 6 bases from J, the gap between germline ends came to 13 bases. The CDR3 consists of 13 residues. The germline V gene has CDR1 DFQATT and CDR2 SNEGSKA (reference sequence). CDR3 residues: CSARIVVKDTQYF. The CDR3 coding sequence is TGCAGTGCTAGGATAGTGGTAAAGGATACGCAGTATTTT.